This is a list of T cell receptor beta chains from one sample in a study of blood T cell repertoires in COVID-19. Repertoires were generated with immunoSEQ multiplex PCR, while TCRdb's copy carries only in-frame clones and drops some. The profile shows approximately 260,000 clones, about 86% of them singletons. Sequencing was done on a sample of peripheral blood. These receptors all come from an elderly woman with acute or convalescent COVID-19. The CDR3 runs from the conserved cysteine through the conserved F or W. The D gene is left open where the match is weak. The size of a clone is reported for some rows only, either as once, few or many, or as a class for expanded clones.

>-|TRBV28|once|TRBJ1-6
CASTQYNSPLHF
TGTGCCAGCACCCAATATAATTCACCCCTCCACTTT
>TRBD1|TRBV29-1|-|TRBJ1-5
CSATGASNQPQHF
TGCAGCGCGACAGGGGCTAGCAATCAGCCCCAGCATTTT
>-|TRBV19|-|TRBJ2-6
CASSSWAGANVLTF
TGTGCCAGTAGTAGTTGGGCAGGGGCCAACGTCCTGACTTTC
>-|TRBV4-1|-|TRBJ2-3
CASSPRDSPQTYF
TGCGCCAGCAGCCCTCGGGACTCCCCCCAGACGTATTTT
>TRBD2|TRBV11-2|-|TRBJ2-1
CASSSGTNYADEQFF
TGTGCCAGCAGCTCAGGGACTAACTATGCCGATGAGCAGTTCTTC
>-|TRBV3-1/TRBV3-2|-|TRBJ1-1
CASRSQGLNTEAFF
TGTGCCAGCAGGTCCCAGGGGCTGAACACTGAAGCTTTCTTT
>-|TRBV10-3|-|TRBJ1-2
CAISEEGTIYGYTF
TGTGCCATCAGTGAAGAGGGCACCATCTATGGCTACACCTTC
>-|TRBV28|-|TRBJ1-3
CASSHRAQRSGNTIYF
TGTGCCAGCAGCCACAGAGCACAACGCTCTGGAAACACCATATATTTT
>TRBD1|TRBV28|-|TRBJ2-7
CASSTGQGGYEQYF
TGTGCCAGCAGTACCGGACAGGGAGGATACGAGCAGTACTTC
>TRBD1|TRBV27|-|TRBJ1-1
CASSNYRGAPEAFF
TGTGCCAGCAGTAACTACAGGGGGGCCCCTGAAGCTTTCTTT
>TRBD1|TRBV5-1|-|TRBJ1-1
CASSWTGVNTEAFF
TGCGCCAGCAGCTGGACAGGGGTGAACACTGAAGCTTTCTTT
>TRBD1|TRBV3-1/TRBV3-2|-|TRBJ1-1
CASSQTGVGTEAFF
TGTGCCAGCAGCCAGACAGGGGTGGGGACTGAAGCTTTCTTT
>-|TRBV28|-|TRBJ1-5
CALGGYSNQPQHF
TGTGCCTTGGGGGGGTATAGCAATCAGCCCCAGCATTTT
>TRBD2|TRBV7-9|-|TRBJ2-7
CASSLGEGGAVYEQYF
TGTGCCAGCAGCTTAGGGGAGGGTGGCGCGGTTTACGAGCAGTACTTC
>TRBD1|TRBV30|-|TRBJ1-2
CAWSDRGYYGYTF
TGTGCCTGGAGCGACAGGGGGTACTATGGCTACACCTTC
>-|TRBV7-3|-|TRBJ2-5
CASSLFAGRETQYF
TGTGCCAGCAGCTTATTCGCGGGGAGGGAGACCCAGTACTTC
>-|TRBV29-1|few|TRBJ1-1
CSVGAGGTEAFF
TGCAGCGTTGGAGCGGGGGGAACTGAAGCTTTCTTT
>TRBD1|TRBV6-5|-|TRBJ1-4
CASSRGAYEKLFF
TGTGCCAGCAGCAGGGGGGCCTATGAAAAACTGTTTTTT
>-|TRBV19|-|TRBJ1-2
CASRALGRGDYTF
TGTGCCAGTAGGGCGTTGGGCAGGGGAGACTACACCTTC
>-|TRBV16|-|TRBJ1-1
CASSQGRGTEAFF
TGTGCCAGCAGCCAGGGGCGGGGTACTGAAGCTTTCTTT
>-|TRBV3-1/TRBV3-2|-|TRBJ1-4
CASSQAGGGGEKLFF
TGTGCCAGCAGCCAAGCTGGGGGCGGGGGTGAAAAACTGTTTTTT
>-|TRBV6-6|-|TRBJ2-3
CASSEGGRPTDTQYF
TGTGCCAGCTCAGAGGGGGGGCGCCCTACAGATACGCAGTATTTT
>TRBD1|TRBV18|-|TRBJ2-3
CASSPRDRVITDTQYF
TGTGCCAGCTCACCACGGGACAGGGTAATCACAGATACGCAGTATTTT
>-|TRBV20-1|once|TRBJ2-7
CSGGDGYEQYF
TGCAGTGGGGGGGACGGCTACGAGCAGTACTTC
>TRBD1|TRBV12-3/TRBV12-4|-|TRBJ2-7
CASSSSGGEQYF
TGTGCCAGCAGTTCCTCAGGGGGCGAGCAGTACTTC
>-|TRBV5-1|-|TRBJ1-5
CASSLDQGGGQPQHF
TGCGCCAGCAGCTTGGACCAGGGAGGCGGTCAGCCCCAGCATTTT
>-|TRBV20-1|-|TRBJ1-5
CSASVGRHRPQHF
TGCAGTGCTAGTGTGGGGAGACATCGGCCCCAGCATTTT
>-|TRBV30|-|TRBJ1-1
CAWTDRGSGAFF
TGTGCCTGGACCGATAGGGGATCGGGAGCTTTCTTT
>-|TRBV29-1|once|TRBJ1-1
CSVDRGYMNTEAFF
TGCAGCGTTGATCGAGGGTACATGAACACTGAAGCTTTCTTT
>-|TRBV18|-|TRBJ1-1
CASSPQTVNAEAFF
TGTGCCAGCTCACCACAGACAGTGAACGCTGAAGCTTTCTTT
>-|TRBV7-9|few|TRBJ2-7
CASSRTGQSYEQYF
TGTGCCAGCAGTCGGACGGGACAAAGCTACGAGCAGTACTTC
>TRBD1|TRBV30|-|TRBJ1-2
CAWSIIPGTGGGYTF
TGTGCCTGGAGTATAATCCCCGGGACAGGGGGTGGCTACACCTTC
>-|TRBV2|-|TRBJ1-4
CASTPSQGYEKLFF
TGTGCCTCCACCCCATCACAGGGCTATGAAAAACTGTTTTTT
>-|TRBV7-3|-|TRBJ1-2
CASSSAPGSSGYTF
TGTGCCAGCAGCTCCGCTCCAGGGTCATCTGGCTACACCTTC
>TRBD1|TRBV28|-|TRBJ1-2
CASSTPQQGVYGYTF
TGTGCCAGCAGTACGCCTCAACAGGGGGTCTATGGCTACACCTTC
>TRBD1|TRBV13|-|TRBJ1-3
CASSLGGQGAGGNTIYF
TGTGCCAGCAGCTTAGGAGGTCAGGGGGCAGGAGGAAACACCATATATTTT
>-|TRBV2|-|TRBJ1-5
CASSESQDGNQPQHF
TGTGCCAGCAGTGAATCGCAGGATGGCAATCAGCCCCAGCATTTT
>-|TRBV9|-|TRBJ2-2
CASSSQTFTGELFF
TGTGCCAGCAGCTCGCAGACATTCACCGGGGAGCTGTTTTTT
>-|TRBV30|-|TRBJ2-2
CAWRSSGSTGELFF
TGTGCCTGGAGGTCGTCCGGTAGCACCGGGGAGCTGTTTTTT
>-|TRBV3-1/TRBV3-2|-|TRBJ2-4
CASSQSSSRVKNIQYF
TGTGCCAGCAGCCAATCGTCCTCCCGAGTCAAAAACATTCAGTACTTC
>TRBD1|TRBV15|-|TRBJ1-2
CATSRDRQGVNYGYTF
TGTGCCACCAGCAGAGATCGTCAGGGGGTGAACTATGGCTACACCTTC
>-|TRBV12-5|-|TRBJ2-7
CASGSPPYEQYF
TGTGCTAGTGGTTCCCCTCCTTACGAGCAGTACTTC
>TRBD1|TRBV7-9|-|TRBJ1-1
CASSLGTGAMNTEAFF
TGTGCCAGCAGCTTAGGGACAGGGGCGATGAACACTGAAGCTTTCTTT
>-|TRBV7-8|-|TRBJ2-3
CASSYGPGGLTDTQYF
TGTGCCAGCAGTTACGGTCCGGGCGGGCTCACAGATACGCAGTATTTT
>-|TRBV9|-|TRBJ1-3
CASSVEAGAGNTIYF
TGTGCCAGCAGCGTAGAGGCAGGGGCTGGAAACACCATATATTTT
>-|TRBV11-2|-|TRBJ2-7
CASSLDSVGGMGSSYEQYF
TGTGCCAGCAGCTTAGATTCGGTGGGGGGAATGGGGAGCTCCTACGAGCAGTACTTC
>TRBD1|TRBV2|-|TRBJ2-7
CAKRTGPYEQYF
TGTGCCAAACGGACAGGGCCCTACGAGCAGTACTTC
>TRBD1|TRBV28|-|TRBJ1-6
CASSLGRRGRLSPLHF
TGTGCCAGCAGTTTGGGCCGCAGGGGGCGCCTTTCACCCCTCCACTTT
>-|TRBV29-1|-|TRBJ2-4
CSVEVLQGGGNIQYF
TGCAGCGTTGAAGTCCTCCAAGGGGGGGGGAACATTCAGTACTTC
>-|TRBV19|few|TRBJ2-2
CASSPKGTNTGELFF
TGTGCCAGTAGTCCAAAGGGGACGAACACCGGGGAGCTGTTTTTT
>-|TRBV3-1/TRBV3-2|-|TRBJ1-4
CASSPGQGREKLFF
TGTGCCAGCAGCCCGGGACAAGGACGTGAAAAACTGTTTTTT
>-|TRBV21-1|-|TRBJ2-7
CASSPRRDGHYEQYF
TGTGCCAGCAGTCCCAGGAGGGACGGACACTACGAGCAGTACTTC
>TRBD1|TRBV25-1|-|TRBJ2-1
CASKGTGGNEQFF
TGTGCCAGCAAGGGGACAGGGGGCAATGAGCAGTTCTTC
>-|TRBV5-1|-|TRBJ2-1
CASSIVGGEQFF
TGCGCCAGCTCTATTGTGGGGGGTGAGCAGTTCTTC
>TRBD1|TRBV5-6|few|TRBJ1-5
CASSSMDRLNQPQHF
TGTGCCAGCAGCTCTATGGACAGGCTCAATCAGCCCCAGCATTTT
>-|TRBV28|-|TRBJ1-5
CASSFDRRGGQPQHF
TGTGCCAGCAGCTTCGACAGGAGGGGGGGTCAGCCCCAGCATTTT
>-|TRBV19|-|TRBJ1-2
CASSMGGISGYTF
TGTGCCAGTAGCATGGGGGGGATTTCTGGCTACACCTTC
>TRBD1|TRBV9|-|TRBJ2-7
CASSVGTGRYEQYF
TGTGCCAGCAGCGTAGGGACAGGACGCTACGAGCAGTACTTC
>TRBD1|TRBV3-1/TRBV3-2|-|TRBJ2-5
CASSRRQGAGETQYF
TGTGCCAGCAGCCGGAGACAGGGGGCGGGAGAGACCCAGTACTTC
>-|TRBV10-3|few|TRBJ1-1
CAIRRTGVNTEAFF
TGTGCCATCCGTAGGACGGGGGTTAACACTGAAGCTTTCTTT